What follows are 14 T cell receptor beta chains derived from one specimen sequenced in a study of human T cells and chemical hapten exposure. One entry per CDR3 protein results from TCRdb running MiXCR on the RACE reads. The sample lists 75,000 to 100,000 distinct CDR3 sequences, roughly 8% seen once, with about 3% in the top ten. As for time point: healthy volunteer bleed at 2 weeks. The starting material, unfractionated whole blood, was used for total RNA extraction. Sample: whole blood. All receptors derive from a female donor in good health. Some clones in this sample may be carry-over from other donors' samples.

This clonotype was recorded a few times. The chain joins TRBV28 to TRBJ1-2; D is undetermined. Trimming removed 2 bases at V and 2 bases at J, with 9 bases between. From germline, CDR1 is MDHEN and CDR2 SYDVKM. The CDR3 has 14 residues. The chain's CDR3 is CASSLNAKNYGYTF. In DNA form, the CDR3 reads TGTGCCAGCAGTTTAAACGCGAAGAACTATGGCTACACCTTC.

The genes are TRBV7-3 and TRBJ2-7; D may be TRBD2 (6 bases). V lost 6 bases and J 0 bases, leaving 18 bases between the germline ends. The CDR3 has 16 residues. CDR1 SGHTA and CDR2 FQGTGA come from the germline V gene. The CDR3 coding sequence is TGTGCCAGCAGATCCCTCGGGGGAGTTGCCTCCTACGAGCAGTACTTC. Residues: CASRSLGGVASYEQYF.

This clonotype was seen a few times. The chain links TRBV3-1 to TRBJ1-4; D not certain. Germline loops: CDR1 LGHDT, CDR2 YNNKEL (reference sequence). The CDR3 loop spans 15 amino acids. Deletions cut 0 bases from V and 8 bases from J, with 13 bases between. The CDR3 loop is CASSQDRIREEKLFF. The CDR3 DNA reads TGTGCCAGCAGCCAAGATCGGATCCGAGAAGAAAAACTGTTTTTT. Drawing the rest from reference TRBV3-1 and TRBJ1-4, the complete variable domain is DTAVSQTPKYLVTQMGNDKSIKCEQNLGHDTMYWYKQDSKKFLKIMFSYNNKELIINETVPNRFSPKSPDKAHLNLHINSLELGDSAVYFCASSQDRIREEKLFFGSGTQLSVL.

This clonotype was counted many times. The CDR3 region has the DNA TGCAGCGTTGCCGGGACAGGGGTGGATGGCTACACCTTC. Translation gives CSVAGTGVDGYTF. The genes are TRBV29-1 and TRBJ1-2; the match to TRBD1 covers 10 bases. With V trimmed by 4 bases and J by 6 bases, 5 bases remained unmatched. There are 13 residues in the CDR3. Germline V gene lookup returns CDR1 SQVTM and CDR2 ANQGSEA.

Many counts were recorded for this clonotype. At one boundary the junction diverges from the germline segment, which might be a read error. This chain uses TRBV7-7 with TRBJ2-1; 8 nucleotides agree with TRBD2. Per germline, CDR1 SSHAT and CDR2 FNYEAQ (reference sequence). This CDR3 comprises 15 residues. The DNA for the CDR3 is TGTGCTAGCAGCCCATCCCAGCGGGAGTCGAATGAGCAGTTCTTC. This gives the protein CASSPSQRESNEQFF.

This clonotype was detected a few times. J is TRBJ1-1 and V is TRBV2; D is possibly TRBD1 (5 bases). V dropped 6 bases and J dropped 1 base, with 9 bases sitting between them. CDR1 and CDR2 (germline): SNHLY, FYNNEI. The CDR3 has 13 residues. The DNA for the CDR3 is TGTGCCAGCAGCATGGACACGAACACTGAAGCTTTCTTT. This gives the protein CASSMDTNTEAFF.

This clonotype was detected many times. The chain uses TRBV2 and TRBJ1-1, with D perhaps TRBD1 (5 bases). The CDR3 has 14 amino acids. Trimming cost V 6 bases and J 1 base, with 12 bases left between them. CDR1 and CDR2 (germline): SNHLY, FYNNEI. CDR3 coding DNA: TGTGCCAGCAGGAGGGGTTCCCAGAACACTGAAGCTTTCTTT. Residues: CASRRGSQNTEAFF. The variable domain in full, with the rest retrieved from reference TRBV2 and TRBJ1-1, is EPEVTQTPSHQVTQMGQEVILRCVPISNHLYFYWYRQILGQKVEFLVSFYNNEISEKSEIFDDQFSVERPDGSNFTLKIRSTKLEDSAMYFCASRRGSQNTEAFFGQGTRLTVV.

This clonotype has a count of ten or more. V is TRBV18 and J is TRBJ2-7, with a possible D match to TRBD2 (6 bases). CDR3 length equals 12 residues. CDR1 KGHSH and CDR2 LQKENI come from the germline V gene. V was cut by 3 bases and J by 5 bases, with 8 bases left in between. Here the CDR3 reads CASSPGGDEQYF. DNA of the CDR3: TGTGCCAGCTCACCTGGAGGGGACGAGCAGTACTTC.

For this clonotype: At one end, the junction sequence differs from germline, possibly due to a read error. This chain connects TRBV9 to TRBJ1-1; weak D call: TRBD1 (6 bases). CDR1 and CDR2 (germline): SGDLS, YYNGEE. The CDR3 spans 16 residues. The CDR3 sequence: CASTVGGGGTNTEAFF. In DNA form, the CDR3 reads TGTGCCAGCACCGTAGGGGGAGGGGGGACTAACACTGAAGCTTTCTTT.

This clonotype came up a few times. The chain's CDR3 is CASTGGLQETQYF. For the CDR3, the DNA is TGTGCCAGCACAGGAGGGTTACAGGAGACCCAGTACTTC. The genes are TRBV27 and TRBJ2-5, with a tentative D call TRBD2 (6 bases). V was trimmed by 7 bases and J by 5 bases, leaving 14 bases between them. CDR1 MNHEY and CDR2 SMNVEV come from the germline V gene (reference sequence). The CDR3 covers 13 residues.

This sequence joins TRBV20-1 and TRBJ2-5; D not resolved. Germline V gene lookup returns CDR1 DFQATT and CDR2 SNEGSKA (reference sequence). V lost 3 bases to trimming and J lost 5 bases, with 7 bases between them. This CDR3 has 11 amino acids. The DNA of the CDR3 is TGCAGTGCTAGGGCTACCGAGACCCAGTACTTC. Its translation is CSARATETQYF.

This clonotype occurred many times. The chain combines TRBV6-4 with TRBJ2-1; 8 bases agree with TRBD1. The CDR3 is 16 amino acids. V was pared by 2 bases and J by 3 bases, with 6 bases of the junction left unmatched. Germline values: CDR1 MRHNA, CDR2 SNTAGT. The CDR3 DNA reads TGTGCCAGCAGTGACACGGACAGGGTCGACTACAATGAGCAGTTCTTC. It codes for CASSDTDRVDYNEQFF.

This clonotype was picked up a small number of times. For the CDR3, the DNA is TGTGCCAGCAGTGATGTCGACAGGGGGGCAGAGACCCAGTACTTC. Its translation is CASSDVDRGAETQYF. The rearrangement links TRBV25-1 to TRBJ2-5, with TRBD1 identical over 9 bases. The CDR3 has 15 residues. CDR1 MGHDK and CDR2 SYGVNS come from the germline V gene. J lost 4 bases, V lost 3 bases, and 6 bases had no gene match.

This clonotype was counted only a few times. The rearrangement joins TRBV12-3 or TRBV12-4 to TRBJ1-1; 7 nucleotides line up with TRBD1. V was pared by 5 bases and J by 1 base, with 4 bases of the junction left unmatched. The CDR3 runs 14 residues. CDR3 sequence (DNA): TGTGCCAGCAGTCCAGGGGGGAGGAACACTGAAGCTTTCTTT. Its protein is CASSPGGRNTEAFF.